This T cell receptor (beta chain) comes out of a study of Ad26.COV2.S vaccination and SARS-CoV-2 variants (dated by TCRdb to about 2021). Broadly, across the study: TCRbeta repertoire sequencing was used to assess the specificity and breadth of SARS-CoV-2-reactive T cell receptors after Ad26.COV2.S vaccination. The TCR-sequenced set comprised approximately 32 samples: about 19 Ad26.COV2.S vaccine recipients, 5 placebo recipients and 8 SARS-CoV-2 convalescent individuals. The research as a whole found: According to the authors, total T cell responses may have been underestimated by the TCR breadth and depth analyses. Compared with placebo recipients, Ad26.COV2.S recipients showed higher spike-specific TCR breadth (P = 0.0014). After vaccination, spike-specific CD8+ and CD4+ T cell responses were reported to show substantial breadth. Comparable non-spike TCR breadth was observed between vaccine and placebo recipients, consistent with only spike being contained in the vaccine.

V drops 5 bases and J drops 7 bases, leaving 23 bases in between. The germline V gene supplies CDR1 SGHAT and CDR2 FQNNGV. The CDR3 numbers 17 residues from cysteine through phenylalanine. The sequence is cut down to CDR3 DNA, 51 bases in frame from base 1. The immunoSEQ Assay was used to sequence TCRbeta CDR3 regions. After extraction, genomic DNA underwent amplification by bias-controlled multiplex PCR, followed by high-throughput sequencing. The paper's data handling went like this. To quantify the absolute abundance of each unique TCRbeta CDR3 region, sequences were collapsed and filtered. T cell fraction was estimated by normalizing TCRbeta template counts to usable DNA, with usable DNA measured through amplification of reference genes found in all nucleated cells. Repertoire TCRs were annotated as SARS-CoV-2-specific when V gene, CDR3 amino acid sequence and J gene were exactly matched to a known reactive TCR set. The reference SARS-CoV-2 TCR set was obtained from MIRA and was filtered for enrichment in COVID-19-positive ImmuneCODE repertoires, whereby public or cross-reactive TCRs were removed. Using the MIRA antigens, annotated TCRs were further analysed by specific ORF or by position within an ORF. Depth was the summed frequency of annotated unique rearrangements, while breadth was defined as annotated unique rearrangements over total unique productive rearrangements. Two-sided Wilcoxon rank-sum tests were applied when comparing TCR breadth between groups. The immuneACCESS repertoire file appears here via TCRdb, limited to in-frame rearrangements. These files lack a portion of the clones; in checked studies, under half of the deficit traces to unresolved V genes, and the cause of the others is not known. That table furnishes V, J and clone size, whereas the DNA furnished D and trimming. Present in this sample are just over 350,000 clones, 92% of which were seen just once. The ten largest clonotypes hold about 3.8% of the sample.

This clone was observed a single time. The target of this receptor is not known. Base qualities are not at hand, and no much larger clone is one base apart. The time point label, read with the paper, signifies: individuals recovered from natural SARS-CoV-2 infection. The sequencing used peripheral blood, collected after recovery from COVID-19. The sequence joins TRBV11-2 to TRBJ1-4, with the D segment identity uncertain. This TCR was sampled from a human donor who had recovered from COVID-19. The DNA sequence reads TGTGCCAGCAGCAGAGCCCCCCAGGTAGGGCTGAGTGAAAAACTGTTTTTT. Its coded protein is CASSRAPQVGLSEKLFF.